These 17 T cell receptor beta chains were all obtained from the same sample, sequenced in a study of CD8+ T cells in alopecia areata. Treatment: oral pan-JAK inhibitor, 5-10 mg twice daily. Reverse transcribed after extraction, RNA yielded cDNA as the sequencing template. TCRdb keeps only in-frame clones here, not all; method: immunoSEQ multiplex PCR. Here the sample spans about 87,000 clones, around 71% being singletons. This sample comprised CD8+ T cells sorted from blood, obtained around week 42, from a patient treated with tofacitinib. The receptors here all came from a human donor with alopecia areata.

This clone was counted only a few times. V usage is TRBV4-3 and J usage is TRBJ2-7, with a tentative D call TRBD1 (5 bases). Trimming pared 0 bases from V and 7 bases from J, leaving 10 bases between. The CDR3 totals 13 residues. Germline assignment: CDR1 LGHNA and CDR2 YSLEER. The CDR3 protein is CASSQDGGQEQYF. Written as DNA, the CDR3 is TGCGCCAGCAGCCAAGATGGTGGACAAGAGCAGTACTTC.

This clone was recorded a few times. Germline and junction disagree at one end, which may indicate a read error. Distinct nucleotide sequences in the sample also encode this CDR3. In DNA form, the CDR3 reads TGCGCCAGCAGTGAGTCTGCGGACAGGTTCGGAGGTGGCTACACCTTC. Encoded protein: CASSESADRFGGGYTF. V is TRBV6-1 and J is TRBJ1-2; 7 nucleotides align to TRBD1. The germline CDR1 and CDR2 sequences are MNHNS and SASEGT. The CDR3 has 16 amino acids.

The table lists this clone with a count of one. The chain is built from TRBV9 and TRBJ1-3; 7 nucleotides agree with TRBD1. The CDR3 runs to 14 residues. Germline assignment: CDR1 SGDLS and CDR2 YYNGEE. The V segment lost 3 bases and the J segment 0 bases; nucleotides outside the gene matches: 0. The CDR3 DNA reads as TGTGCCAGCAGCGGGACAGGCTCTGGAAACACCATATATTTT. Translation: CASSGTGSGNTIYF.

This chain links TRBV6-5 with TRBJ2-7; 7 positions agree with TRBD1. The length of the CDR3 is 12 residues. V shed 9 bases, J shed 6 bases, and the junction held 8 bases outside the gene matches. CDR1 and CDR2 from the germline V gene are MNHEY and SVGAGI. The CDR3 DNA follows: TGTGCCAGTGCGACAGGGATTAGCGAGCAGTACTTC. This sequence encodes CASATGISEQYF.

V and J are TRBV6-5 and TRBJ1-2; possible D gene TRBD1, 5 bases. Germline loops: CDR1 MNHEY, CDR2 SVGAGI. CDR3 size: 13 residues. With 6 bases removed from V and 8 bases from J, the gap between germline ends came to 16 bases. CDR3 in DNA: TGTGCCAGCAGAACGACAGAGACAAGGGGCTACACCTTC. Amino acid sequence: CASRTTETRGYTF.

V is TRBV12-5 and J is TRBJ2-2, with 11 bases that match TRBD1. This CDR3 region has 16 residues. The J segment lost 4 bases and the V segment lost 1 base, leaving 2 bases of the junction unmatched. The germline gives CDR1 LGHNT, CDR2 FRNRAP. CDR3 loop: CASGLAGTGGTGELFF. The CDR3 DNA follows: TGTGCTAGTGGTTTGGCCGGGACAGGGGGCACCGGGGAGCTGTTTTTT.

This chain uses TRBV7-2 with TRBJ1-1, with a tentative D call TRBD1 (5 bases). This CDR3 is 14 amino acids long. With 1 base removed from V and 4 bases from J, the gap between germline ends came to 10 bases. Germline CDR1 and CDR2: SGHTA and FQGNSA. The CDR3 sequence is CASSLGGALTEAFF. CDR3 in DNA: TGTGCCAGCAGCTTAGGAGGGGCCCTCACTGAAGCTTTCTTT. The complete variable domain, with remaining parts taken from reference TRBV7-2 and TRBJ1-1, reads GAGVSQSPSNKVTEKGKDVELRCDPISGHTALYWYRQSLGQGLEFLIYFQGNSAPDKSGLPSDRFSAERTGGSVSTLTIQRTQQEDSAVYLCASSLGGALTEAFFGQGTRLTVV.

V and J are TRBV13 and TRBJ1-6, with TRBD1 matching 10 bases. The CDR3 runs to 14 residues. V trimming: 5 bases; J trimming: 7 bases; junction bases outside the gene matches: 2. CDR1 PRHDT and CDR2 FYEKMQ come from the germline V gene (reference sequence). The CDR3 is CASSLDRGNSPLHF. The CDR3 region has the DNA TGTGCCAGCAGCCTGGACAGGGGGAATTCACCCCTCCACTTT.

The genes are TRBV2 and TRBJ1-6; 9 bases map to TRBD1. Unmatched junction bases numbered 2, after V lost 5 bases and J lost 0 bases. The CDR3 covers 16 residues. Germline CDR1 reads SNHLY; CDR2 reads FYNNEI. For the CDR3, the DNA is TGTGCCAGCAGTATACAGGGGGCCTCCTATAATTCACCCCTCCACTTT. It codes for CASSIQGASYNSPLHF.

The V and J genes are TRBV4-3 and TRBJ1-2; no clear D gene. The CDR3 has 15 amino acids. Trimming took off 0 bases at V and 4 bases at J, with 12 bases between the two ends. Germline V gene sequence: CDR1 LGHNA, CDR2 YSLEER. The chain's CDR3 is CASSQDQLAAYGYTF. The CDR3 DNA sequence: TGCGCCAGCAGCCAAGATCAATTGGCAGCCTATGGCTACACCTTC.

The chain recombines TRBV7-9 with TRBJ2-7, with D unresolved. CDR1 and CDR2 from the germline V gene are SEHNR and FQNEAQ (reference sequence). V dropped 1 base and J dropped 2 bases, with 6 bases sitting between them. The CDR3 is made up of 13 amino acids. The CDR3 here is CASSLEGPYEQYF. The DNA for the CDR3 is TGTGCCAGCAGCTTAGAAGGGCCCTACGAGCAGTACTTC.

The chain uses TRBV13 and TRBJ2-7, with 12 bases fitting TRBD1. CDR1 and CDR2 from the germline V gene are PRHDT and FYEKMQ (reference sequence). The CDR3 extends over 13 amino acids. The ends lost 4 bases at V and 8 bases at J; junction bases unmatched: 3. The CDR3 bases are TGTGCCAGCAGCTCGGGACAGGGGGCGAAGCAGTACTTC. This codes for CASSSGQGAKQYF.

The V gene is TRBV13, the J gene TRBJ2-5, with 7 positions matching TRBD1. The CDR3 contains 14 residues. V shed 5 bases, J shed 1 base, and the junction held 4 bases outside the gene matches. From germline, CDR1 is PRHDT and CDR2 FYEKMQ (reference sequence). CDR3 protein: CASSGDRAQETQYF. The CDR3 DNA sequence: TGTGCCAGCAGCGGCGACAGGGCCCAAGAGACCCAGTACTTC.

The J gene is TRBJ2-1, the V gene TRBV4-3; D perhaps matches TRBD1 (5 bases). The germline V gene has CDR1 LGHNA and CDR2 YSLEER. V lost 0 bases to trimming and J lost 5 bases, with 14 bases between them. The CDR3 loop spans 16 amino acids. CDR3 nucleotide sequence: TGCGCCAGCAGCCAAGATTTTTCAGGGTTCAACAATGAGCAGTTCTTC. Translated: CASSQDFSGFNNEQFF.

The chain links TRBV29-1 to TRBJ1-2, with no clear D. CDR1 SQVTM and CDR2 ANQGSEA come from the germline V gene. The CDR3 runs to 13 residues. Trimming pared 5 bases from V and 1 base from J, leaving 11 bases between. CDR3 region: CSVRSGINYGYTF. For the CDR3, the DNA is TGCAGCGTTCGATCAGGCATTAACTATGGCTACACCTTC.

In DNA, the CDR3 is TGTGCCAGCAGCCCCGGGACCGAGCGAAACTATGGCTACACCTTC. Protein product: CASSPGTERNYGYTF. The V gene is TRBV7-9, the J gene TRBJ1-2; perhaps TRBD1 as D (5 bases). The CDR3 length is 15 residues. V lost 5 bases, J lost 2 bases, and 15 bases lay in between. Germline V CDR1 and CDR2: SEHNR, FQNEAQ (reference sequence).

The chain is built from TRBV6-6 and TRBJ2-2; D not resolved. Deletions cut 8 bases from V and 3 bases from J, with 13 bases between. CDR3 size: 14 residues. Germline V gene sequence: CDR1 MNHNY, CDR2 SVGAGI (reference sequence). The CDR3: CASAWNEYTGELFF. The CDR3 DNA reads TGTGCCAGCGCGTGGAACGAGTACACCGGGGAGCTGTTTTTT.